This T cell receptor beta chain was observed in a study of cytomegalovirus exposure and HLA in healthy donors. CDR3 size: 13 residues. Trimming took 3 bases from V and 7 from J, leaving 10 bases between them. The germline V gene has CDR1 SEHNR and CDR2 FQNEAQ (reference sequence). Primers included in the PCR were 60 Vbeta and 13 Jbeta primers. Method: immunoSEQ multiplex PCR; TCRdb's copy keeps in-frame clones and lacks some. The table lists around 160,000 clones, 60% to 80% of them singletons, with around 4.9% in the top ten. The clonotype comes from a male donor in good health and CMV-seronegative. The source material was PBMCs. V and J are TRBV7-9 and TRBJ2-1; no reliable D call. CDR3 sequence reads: CASSFGQANEQFF. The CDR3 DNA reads TGTGCCAGCAGCTTTGGTCAAGCGAATGAGCAGTTCTTC.